Presented here are 8 T cell receptor beta chains from one specimen sequenced in a study of T cell repertoires in cytomegalovirus infection. No antigen is known for these receptors. TCRdb ran MiXCR on the reads and lists one entry per CDR3 protein. The sample includes around 900,000 distinct CDR3 sequences, approximately 31% of them seen just once. Material: cultured CD8+ T cells from PBMCs, obtained from culture after CMV antigen stimulation. The receptors were gathered from a human donor in good health (CMV status not recorded). Some clones in this sample may be carry-over from other donors' samples.

This clonotype was recorded many times. The chain employs TRBV7-2 and TRBJ2-2, with 7 bases aligning to TRBD1. The CDR3 contains 12 residues. Per the germline V gene, CDR1 is SGHTA and CDR2 is FQGNSA. The V gene end was trimmed by 8 bases and the J gene end by 4 bases; junction bases not matched to a gene: 1. As DNA, the CDR3 is TGTGCCAGCCCAGGGGGCACCGGGGAGCTGTTTTTT. It translates to CASPGGTGELFF.

The chain has TRBV7-9 and TRBJ2-7; no definite D call. CDR1 and CDR2 (germline): SEHNR, FQNEAQ (reference sequence). V lost 1 base and J lost 0, with 13 bases in between. CDR3 size: 16 residues. The CDR3 region is CASSLDTEHGSYEQYV. In DNA, the CDR3 is TGTGCCAGCAGCTTAGACACCGAGCATGGCTCCTACGAGCAGTACGTC.

This clonotype was seen ten or more times. The chain is built from TRBV7-6 and TRBJ2-3; the match to TRBD2 covers 11 bases. Trimming cost V 5 bases and J 5 bases; bases outside gene matches: 9. The CDR3 totals 16 residues. Germline-derived CDR1 and CDR2 are SGHVS and FNYEAQ. As DNA, the CDR3 is TGTGCCAGCAGCCCCCAACTAGCGGGGGTTAGAGATACGCAGTATTTT. Translated, it gives CASSPQLAGVRDTQYF.

The rearrangement joins TRBV6-2 or TRBV6-3 to TRBJ2-1; D might be TRBD2 (7 bases). The CDR3 consists of 15 residues. Trimming left V 2 bases short and J 9 bases short, with 17 bases between. The germline V gene encodes CDR1 MNHEY and CDR2 SVGEGT. CDR3 sequence reads: CASSYGGGGPAEQFF. CDR3 DNA: TGTGCCAGCAGTTACGGGGGGGGGGGGCCCGCTGAGCAGTTCTTC.

This clonotype was seen a handful of times. This chain links TRBV27 with TRBJ1-6, with D possibly TRBD1 on 5 matching bases. This CDR3 has 13 amino acids. Germline V gives CDR1 MNHEY, CDR2 SMNVEV (reference sequence). V dropped 6 bases and J dropped 9 bases, with 12 bases sitting between them. The CDR3 bases are TGTGCCAGCAGAAGGGGAAAACGTTCACCCCTCCACTTT. This translates into CASRRGKRSPLHF.

The chain has TRBV4-3 and TRBJ2-3; tentatively, D is TRBD1 or TRBD2 (5 bases each). V gave up 0 bases and J gave up 0 bases, with 10 bases separating them. The CDR3 contains 16 residues. CDR1 and CDR2 from the germline V gene are LGHNA and YSLEER. The CDR3 bases are TGCGCCAGCAGCCAAGATACTAGGGGTAGCACAGATACGCAGTATTTT. Protein sequence: CASSQDTRGSTDTQYF.

CDR3 region: CASSLWEGTEAFF. The CDR3 bases are TGTGCCAGCAGTTTGTGGGAGGGAACTGAAGCTTTCTTT. This chain links TRBV27 with TRBJ1-1; D unclear. Germline CDR1 MNHEY, CDR2 SMNVEV (reference sequence). Trimming cost V 3 bases and J 5 bases, with 10 bases left between them. The CDR3 contains 13 residues.

This clonotype was detected a few times. The rearrangement joins TRBV27 to TRBJ2-7; 9 nucleotides line up with TRBD1. Trimming cost V 5 bases and J 0 bases; bases outside gene matches: 8. Germline-derived CDR1 and CDR2 are MNHEY and SMNVEV (reference sequence). CDR3 length: 16 amino acids. The CDR3 DNA sequence: TGTGCCAGCAGTACCCACAGGGGGCCCCGCTCCTACGAGCAGTACTTC. It yields the protein CASSTHRGPRSYEQYF.